One sample yielded the 3 T cell receptor beta chains listed below, sequenced in a study of T cell responses to AZD1222 COVID-19 vaccine. TCRdb's copy holds only in-frame clones and misses some; the assay was immunoSEQ multiplex PCR. This table holds about 140,000 clones, 90% found once. Source: peripheral blood, taken on day 0 of AZD1222 vaccination. These receptors all stem from an adult in good health.

This sequence joins TRBV27 and TRBJ1-5; D is unclear. This CDR3 contains 15 residues. Looked up from germline, CDR1 is MNHEY and CDR2 is SMNVEV (reference sequence). With 3 bases removed from V and 2 bases from J, the gap between germline ends came to 11 bases. The CDR3 DNA sequence: TGTGCCAGCAGTTTGTCGAGGGCGGGCAATCAGCCCCAGCATTTT. Residues: CASSLSRAGNQPQHF.

This chain connects TRBV5-5 to TRBJ1-2; no definite D call. CDR1 is SGHKS and CDR2 is YYEKEE in the germline V gene (reference sequence). CDR3 size: 14 residues. Deletions cut 4 bases from V and 2 bases from J, with 12 bases between. The chain's CDR3 is CASSPPTANYGYTF. The CDR3 DNA follows: TGTGCCAGCAGCCCCCCGACGGCGAACTATGGCTACACCTTC.

The chain is built from TRBV7-6 and TRBJ2-1; no firm D call. Deletions cut 4 bases from V and 0 bases from J, with 13 bases between. The CDR3 loop spans 16 amino acids. CDR1 is SGHVS and CDR2 is FNYEAQ in the germline V gene. The CDR3 bases are TGTGCCAGCAGCTCGACGGACGCGAGCTCCTACAATGAGCAGTTCTTC. Translating gives CASSSTDASSYNEQFF.